These 4 T cell receptor beta chains share one sample of origin, sequenced in a study of blood T cell repertoires in COVID-19. Measured with immunoSEQ multiplex PCR; TCRdb has only the in-frame clones, and not every one. The table lists 95,000 to 150,000 clones, roughly 88% of them singletons. Sequenced sample: peripheral blood. The receptors were sampled from a woman between 45 and 65 years old with active or convalescent COVID-19.

The chain is built from TRBV30 and TRBJ1-1; D ambiguous. Germline-derived CDR1 and CDR2 are GTSNPN and SVGIG (reference sequence). The length of the CDR3 is 15 residues. The V end was cut by 2 bases, the J end by 4 bases, with 17 bases between. CDR3: CAWSHGQVPGTEAFF. DNA of the CDR3: TGTGCCTGGAGTCATGGTCAGGTCCCAGGCACTGAAGCTTTCTTT.

The rearrangement links TRBV2 to TRBJ2-7; no reliable D call. This CDR3 has 14 residues. V lost 1 base and J 3 bases, leaving 10 bases between the germline ends. The germline gives CDR1 SNHLY, CDR2 FYNNEI. CDR3 residues: CASSEVEQHYEQYF. In DNA form, the CDR3 reads TGTGCCAGCAGTGAAGTTGAACAGCACTACGAGCAGTACTTC. The complete variable domain, with remaining parts taken from reference TRBV2 and TRBJ2-7, reads EPEVTQTPSHQVTQMGQEVILRCVPISNHLYFYWYRQILGQKVEFLVSFYNNEISEKSEIFDDQFSVERPDGSNFTLKIRSTKLEDSAMYFCASSEVEQHYEQYFGPGTRLTVT.

The V gene is TRBV7-9, the J gene TRBJ2-7, with D possibly matching TRBD2 (5 bases). Germline values: CDR1 SEHNR, CDR2 FQNEAQ (reference sequence). Trimming took 2 bases from V and 3 from J, leaving 8 bases between them. This CDR3 comprises 13 residues. CDR3 DNA: TGTGCCAGCAGCTTAAGCGGATACTACGAGCAGTACTTC. It yields the protein CASSLSGYYEQYF.

The chain is built from TRBV6-5 and TRBJ1-5; D is perhaps TRBD1 (6 bases). This CDR3 contains 15 residues. Trimming cost V 5 bases and J 4 bases, with 15 bases left between them. In germline, CDR1 is MNHEY, CDR2 SVGAGI. CDR3 coding DNA: TGTGCCAGCAGTCGAACAGGGTTTGAGAATCAGCCCCAGCATTTT. Translating it yields CASSRTGFENQPQHF.